This TCR beta chain was documented in a study of blood T cell repertoires in COVID-19. Study information: Sources were T cells, B-cell-depleted T cells, or PBMCs; the material itself was cDNA or gDNA.

Data came from immunoSEQ multiplex PCR; TCRdb stores just in-frame clones and leaves some out. The table shows 130,000 or so clones, with less than 90% occurring only once. Per the germline V gene, CDR1 is SGDLS and CDR2 is YYNGEE. V was shortened by 0 bases and J by 8 bases, with 12 bases between the two germline ends. This CDR3 spans 15 amino acids. This receptor was obtained from a human donor with COVID-19, enrolled during active disease. The donor label of this sample is uncertain. The sample taken for sequencing was peripheral blood. This chain uses TRBV9 with TRBJ1-6, with D possibly TRBD1 on 5 matching bases. The CDR3 DNA sequence: TGTGCCAGCAGCGTAGATCGGGACTTGGATTCACCCCTCCACTTT. Translating it yields CASSVDRDLDSPLHF.